The 26 T cell receptor beta chains in this list originate from one sample, sequenced in a study of identical twins. TCRdb called the 5' RACE reads again in MiXCR, with one record for every CDR3 protein. The data hold more than 400,000 distinct CDR3 sequences, with roughly 15% observed a single time. These sequences were also reported in another study, on yellow fever vaccine responses in identical twins.

The sequenced sample consisted of CD4+ T cells sorted from blood. These receptors originate from a woman aged 18-30 years in good health.

The CDR3 loop reads CASSSDREPYEQYV. The CDR3 DNA follows: TGTGCCAGCAGCTCGGACAGGGAACCCTACGAGCAGTACGTC. The chain combines TRBV5-6 with TRBJ2-7; 8 bases are a match to TRBD1. The CDR3 is made up of 14 amino acids. The V gene end was trimmed by 3 bases and the J gene end by 2 bases; junction bases not matched to a gene: 4. In germline, CDR1 is SGHDT, CDR2 YYEEEE.

This chain joins TRBV10-2 and TRBJ1-2; unclear D gene. This CDR3 spans 13 amino acids. Germline V gives CDR1 WSHSY, CDR2 SAAADI. V lost 2 bases and J lost 3, with 7 bases in between. CDR3 amino acids: CASSEGAYYGYTF. Here the CDR3 DNA reads TGCGCCAGCAGTGAGGGAGCCTACTATGGCTACACCTTC.

This clonotype was counted only a few times. This chain uses TRBV6-1 with TRBJ2-7, with TRBD2 matching 9 bases. The CDR3 covers 14 residues. The junction had 11 bases not matched to a gene; V was cut back by 10 bases and J by 4 bases. Germline V gives CDR1 MNHNS, CDR2 SASEGT. In DNA, the CDR3 is TGTGCCACTTCGGCCGGGACTAGCTATTACGAGCAGTACTTC. Its protein product is CATSAGTSYYEQYF.

J is TRBJ2-1 and V is TRBV2; D is perhaps TRBD2 (6 bases). Germline CDR1 SNHLY, CDR2 FYNNEI. V was cut by 5 bases and J by 8 bases, with 13 bases left in between. This CDR3 region has 13 residues. The CDR3 region has the DNA TGTGCCAGCAGTCTACAGAGCGGGTATGAGCAGTTCTTC. Protein product: CASSLQSGYEQFF.

This chain joins TRBV28 and TRBJ1-1, with 8 positions matching TRBD1. The CDR3 has 14 residues. V shed 11 bases and J 6 bases; nucleotides not matched to a gene: 14. Germline lookup yields CDR1 MDHEN and CDR2 SYDVKM. This chain's CDR3 is CALGTGRGYAEAFF. CDR3 nucleotides: TGTGCCTTAGGGACAGGACGAGGGTACGCTGAAGCTTTCTTT.

This clonotype was seen many times. The chain has TRBV29-1 and TRBJ2-7; D unclear. CDR1 is SQVTM, CDR2 ANQGSEA, per germline. This CDR3 has 14 residues. Trimming left V 6 bases short and J 2 bases short, with 17 bases between. CDR3 bases: TGCAGCGTGACCACCCCCAGTACGACCTACGAGCAGTACTTC. Its protein is CSVTTPSTTYEQYF.

This clonotype turned up a few times. The genes are TRBV7-2 and TRBJ2-1; TRBD1 aligns across 9 bases. The CDR3 is 15 amino acids. Germline CDR1 is SGHTA and CDR2 is FQGNSA. The V and J ends lost 6 bases and 10 bases, in that order; junction bases with no gene match: 13. The CDR3 reads CASSLTGGKGREQFF. CDR3 in DNA: TGTGCCAGCAGTTTGACAGGGGGAAAGGGCAGGGAGCAGTTCTTC.

The CDR3 coding sequence is TGTGCCAGCACACGATCTAGCGGGGCAGAGACCCAGTACTTC. Translation: CASTRSSGAETQYF. The V and J genes are TRBV6-1 and TRBJ2-5; 9 positions agree with TRBD2. Germline-derived CDR1 and CDR2 are MNHNS and SASEGT. Trimming took 7 bases from V and 4 from J; bases not matched to a gene: 7. The CDR3 totals 14 residues.

This clonotype appeared a few times. The chain has TRBV7-2 and TRBJ2-7; perhaps TRBD2 as D (6 bases). There are 14 residues in the CDR3. Trimming left V 3 bases short and J 5 bases short, with 14 bases between. The germline gives CDR1 SGHTA, CDR2 FQGNSA. This CDR3 is CASSFRRESHEQYF. CDR3 DNA: TGTGCCAGCAGCTTCCGACGGGAGTCCCACGAGCAGTACTTC.

This clonotype was counted only a few times. CDR3 DNA sequence: TGTGCCAGCAGTTTACCGGAACAGCCCCAGCATTTT. Residues: CASSLPEQPQHF. This chain joins TRBV28 and TRBJ1-5, with D hard to call. The CDR3 runs to 12 residues. The V end lost 2 bases, the J end lost 7 bases, and 6 bases lay between the germline ends. The germline V gene has CDR1 MDHEN and CDR2 SYDVKM.

In this sample, this clonotype turned up a few times. V is TRBV7-2 and J is TRBJ2-3, with 9 bases that match TRBD2. V lost 3 bases to trimming and J lost 5 bases; unmatched junction nucleotides: 6. Per the germline V gene, CDR1 is SGHTA and CDR2 is FQGNSA. The CDR3 is 15 amino acids. The CDR3 region is CASSFLSGGLDTQYF. The CDR3 coding sequence is TGTGCCAGCAGCTTCCTAAGCGGGGGGTTAGATACGCAGTATTTT. The variable domain in full, completed from reference TRBV7-2 and TRBJ2-3, reads GAGVSQSPSNKVTEKGKDVELRCDPISGHTALYWYRQSLGQGLEFLIYFQGNSAPDKSGLPSDRFSAERTGGSVSTLTIQRTQQEDSAVYLCASSFLSGGLDTQYFGPGTRLTVL.

The chain links TRBV5-1 to TRBJ2-1, with 9 positions matching TRBD2. Looked up from germline, CDR1 is SGHRS and CDR2 is YFSETQ. Trimming removed 7 bases from V and 2 bases from J; junction bases left unmatched: 4. This CDR3 contains 14 residues. As DNA, the CDR3 is TGCGCCAGCCGGACTAGCGTCACCTACAATGAGCAGTTCTTC. It yields the protein CASRTSVTYNEQFF. Combining the CDR3 with reference TRBV5-1 and TRBJ2-1 gives the whole variable domain KAGVTQTPRYLIKTRGQQVTLSCSPISGHRSVSWYQQTPGQGLQFLFEYFSETQRNKGNFPGRFSGRQFSNSRSEMNVSTLELGDSALYLCASRTSVTYNEQFFGPGTRLTVL.

The chain employs TRBV10-3 and TRBJ2-6; no clear D. With 4 bases removed from V and 0 bases from J, the gap between germline ends came to 7 bases. CDR3 length: 15 amino acids. Germline CDR1 and CDR2: ENHRY and SYGVKD. CDR3 nucleotides: TGTGCCATCAGTGTAGTAGTCTCTGGGGCCAACGTCCTGACTTTC. This gives the protein CAISVVVSGANVLTF.

This clonotype was counted a few times. V gene TRBV6-1 combines with J gene TRBJ2-7; 8 bases line up with TRBD1. The CDR3 totals 16 residues. Trimming removed 7 bases from V and 1 base from J; junction bases left unmatched: 12. CDR1 is MNHNS and CDR2 is SASEGT in the germline V gene. In DNA, the CDR3 is TGTGCCAGCAACTGGGCAGGGGGCACGACGTCCTACGAGCAGTACGTC. This codes for CASNWAGGTTSYEQYV.

The rearrangement links TRBV4-2 to TRBJ1-5, with 9 bases identical to TRBD1. Germline V gives CDR1 LGHNA, CDR2 YNFKEQ. V was clipped by 3 bases and J by 4 bases; unmatched bases: 7. The CDR3 extends over 16 amino acids. The CDR3 sequence: CASSQSVDRGNQPQHF. The CDR3 DNA sequence: TGTGCCAGCAGCCAGTCCGTGGACAGGGGTAATCAGCCCCAGCATTTT.

This clonotype was observed a few times. The chain uses TRBV25-1 and TRBJ2-7; D may be TRBD1 or TRBD2 (6 bases each). Looked up from germline, CDR1 is MGHDK and CDR2 is SYGVNS. V lost 3 bases and J 4 bases, leaving 19 bases between the germline ends. The CDR3 runs to 16 residues. The CDR3 coding sequence is TGTGCCAGCAGTGAGGGGGGCAAACCTGGGGTATACGAGCAGTACTTC. This gives the protein CASSEGGKPGVYEQYF.

The chain recombines TRBV20-1 with TRBJ2-1, with D maybe TRBD2 (7 bases). Deletions cut 3 bases from V and 10 bases from J, with 28 bases between. CDR1 and CDR2 (germline): DFQATT, SNEGSKA (reference sequence). The CDR3 runs to 17 residues. CDR3 amino acids: CSARGYTGGGILREQFF. The CDR3 DNA sequence: TGCAGTGCTAGGGGTTACACGGGGGGCGGGATCCTCCGGGAGCAGTTCTTC.

This clonotype was seen many times. V and J are TRBV29-1 and TRBJ2-1, with 14 bases that match TRBD2. After removal of 3 bases from V and 0 bases from J, the junction contained 7 bases not matched to a gene. This CDR3 contains 18 residues. CDR1 is SQVTM and CDR2 is ANQGSEA in the germline V gene. CDR3 protein: CSVEGLAGALSSYNEQFF. In DNA form, the CDR3 reads TGCAGCGTTGAGGGACTAGCGGGAGCATTAAGCTCCTACAATGAGCAGTTCTTC.

This clonotype has more than one count but fewer than ten. This chain connects TRBV3-1 to TRBJ2-3; 11 nucleotides align to TRBD2. Germline CDR1 reads LGHDT; CDR2 reads YNNKEL (reference sequence). The CDR3 length is 16 residues. With 5 bases clipped from V and 2 bases from J, the junction kept 6 bases outside the gene matches. CDR3 bases: TGTGCCAGCAGCGACCTAGCGGGGGGCCACACAGATACGCAGTATTTT. Amino acid sequence: CASSDLAGGHTDTQYF.

This clonotype was recorded a few times. This chain links TRBV11-2 with TRBJ2-3; weak D call: TRBD2 (7 bases). V was clipped by 3 bases and J by 4 bases, with 17 bases between them. Germline-derived CDR1 and CDR2 are SGHAT and FQNNGV. The CDR3 contains 16 residues. CDR3 nucleotide sequence: TGTGCCAGCAGCTTCCCAGGACTAGAGGGGGCAGATACGCAGTATTTT. This sequence encodes CASSFPGLEGADTQYF. The full variable domain, its missing parts supplied by reference TRBV11-2 and TRBJ2-3, is EAGVAQSPRYKIIEKRQSVAFWCNPISGHATLYWYQQILGQGPKLLIQFQNNGVVDDSQLPKDRFSAERLKGVDSTLKIQPAKLEDSAVYLCASSFPGLEGADTQYFGPGTRLTVL.

The chain recombines TRBV5-1 with TRBJ2-3; 11 positions agree with TRBD2. Looked up from germline, CDR1 is SGHRS and CDR2 is YFSETQ. This CDR3 comprises 15 residues. V lost 5 bases, J lost 1 base, and 3 bases stayed unmatched. CDR3 DNA sequence: TGCGCCAGCAGGAGGGGACTAGCGGGCACAGATACGCAGTATTTT. Translating it yields CASRRGLAGTDTQYF.

The V gene is TRBV20-1, the J gene TRBJ1-2; D perhaps matches TRBD1 (5 bases). The CDR3 length is 12 residues. The germline V gene has CDR1 DFQATT and CDR2 SNEGSKA (reference sequence). Trimming cost V 5 bases and J 8 bases, with 15 bases left between them. CDR3 DNA sequence: TGCAGTGCTTCTAAGGGGTCGGGAGGCTACACCTTC. Translated, it gives CSASKGSGGYTF.

This clonotype was seen a few times. The chain uses TRBV20-1 and TRBJ1-5; D unclear. This CDR3 is 15 amino acids long. Per the germline V gene, CDR1 is DFQATT and CDR2 is SNEGSKA (reference sequence). The V end lost 3 bases, the J end lost 2 bases, and 14 bases lay between the germline ends. Written as DNA, the CDR3 is TGCAGTGCTAGTGTTGGGATAGGCGGCAATCAGCCCCAGCATTTT. This encodes CSASVGIGGNQPQHF.

The chain links TRBV3-1 to TRBJ1-1; 10 bases align to TRBD1. The CDR3 runs 17 residues. Trimming at V came to 2 bases and at J to 4 bases, leaving 10 bases not matched to a gene. Germline V CDR1 and CDR2: LGHDT, YNNKEL (reference sequence). The CDR3 DNA follows: TGTGCCAGCAGCCAACCGGGACAGGGGAACGCGCGCACTGAAGCTTTCTTT. Residues: CASSQPGQGNARTEAFF.

The rearrangement uses TRBV24-1 and TRBJ2-3, with TRBD2 as a possible D gene (7 bases). The V end was cut by 7 bases, the J end by 4 bases, with 14 bases between. CDR1 and CDR2 (germline): KGHDR, SFDVKD. The CDR3 length is 14 residues. This CDR3 is CATRGRGPADTQYF. CDR3 nucleotide sequence: TGTGCCACCAGAGGGCGGGGGCCCGCAGATACGCAGTATTTT.

This chain connects TRBV2 to TRBJ2-7; D not certain. Germline CDR1 is SNHLY and CDR2 is FYNNEI. V was trimmed by 6 bases and J by 3 bases, leaving 12 bases between them. The CDR3 covers 13 residues. CDR3 nucleotide sequence: TGTGCCAGCAGCGACCGAAAATACTACGAGCAGTACTTC. Protein: CASSDRKYYEQYF.